A single sample gave rise to the 6 T cell receptor beta chains below, sequenced in a study of shared clonotypes between healthy human individuals. Profiling relied on immunoSEQ multiplex PCR, and the TCRdb table lists in-frame clones only, not all of them. The table includes 1.5 million to 1.9 million clones, approximately 98% detected once. The sequenced sample was naive CD4+ T cells sorted from blood. The subset here: CD45RA+ positively selected. The receptors stem from a man aged 25-45 years in good health.

CDR3: CASRRYTGANTGELFF. The DNA for the CDR3 is TGTGCCAGCAGAAGATATACCGGGGCCAACACCGGGGAGCTGTTTTTT. V usage is TRBV27 and J usage is TRBJ2-2; D assignment may be TRBD1 or TRBD2 (5 bases each). CDR1 and CDR2 (germline): MNHEY, SMNVEV (reference sequence). CDR3 length equals 16 residues. V was shortened by 6 bases and J by 2 bases, with 16 bases between the two germline ends.

To note about this clone: This sample also contains other DNA sequences that code for the same CDR3. V is TRBV7-9 and J is TRBJ1-5; no clear D. Between the trimmed V and J ends, which lost 1 base and 4 bases, there was a span of 5 bases. The CDR3 sequence is 13 residues long. Germline values: CDR1 SEHNR, CDR2 FQNEAQ (reference sequence). The CDR3, as DNA: TGTGCCAGCAGCTTAGATGGTAATCAGCCCCAGCATTTT. Residues: CASSLDGNQPQHF.

This clone appeared once. The chain recombines TRBV28 with TRBJ2-3; D is uncertain. This CDR3 comprises 13 residues. The V gene lost 6 bases and the J gene lost 6 bases, with 13 bases spanning the gap. The V gene's germline CDR1 is MDHEN and CDR2 SYDVKM. The CDR3 sequence: CASSPFLTDTQYF. Here the CDR3 DNA reads TGTGCCAGCAGCCCTTTCCTTACTGATACGCAGTATTTT.

This chain joins TRBV25-1 and TRBJ1-3, with D tentatively TRBD1 (5 bases). CDR1 is MGHDK, CDR2 SYGVNS, per germline. V lost 4 bases and J 1 base, leaving 11 bases between the germline ends. The CDR3 totals 15 residues. The CDR3, as DNA: TGTGCCAGCAGTGCTGGGGGTGTTTCTGGAAACACCATATATTTT. It is translated as CASSAGGVSGNTIYF.

This clone was observed a single time. The rearrangement joins TRBV5-1 to TRBJ2-1; D may correspond to TRBD1 or TRBD2 (6 bases each). V dropped 4 bases and J dropped 10 bases, with 18 bases sitting between them. Germline loops: CDR1 SGHRS, CDR2 YFSETQ. This CDR3 region has 14 residues. In nucleotides, the CDR3 is TGCGCCAGCAGCACGGGACTGCCTGGGGGCGAGCAGTTCTTC. Translation gives CASSTGLPGGEQFF.

The V gene is TRBV28, the J gene TRBJ2-4; D assignment may be TRBD1 or TRBD2 (5 bases each). CDR3 size: 12 residues. V was shortened by 3 bases and J by 7 bases, with 7 bases between the two germline ends. Per the germline V gene, CDR1 is MDHEN and CDR2 is SYDVKM. CDR3 in amino acids: CASSFRDNIQYF. The CDR3 DNA reads TGTGCCAGCAGTTTCAGGGACAACATTCAGTACTTC.